The rows below give T cell receptor beta chains drawn from one sample of a study of blood T cell repertoires in COVID-19. The data were produced by immunoSEQ multiplex PCR, yet TCRdb's version contains in-frame clones alone and is incomplete. The data hold under 300,000 clones, with about 88% observed a single time. Input material: peripheral blood. These TCRs come from a middle-aged woman who had recovered from COVID-19. The CDR3 runs from the conserved cysteine through the conserved F or W. The D gene is left open where the match is weak. Clone size, where shown, is once, few, many, or a class for clones that have expanded.

abundance	v_gene	d_gene	j_gene	CDR3aa	CDR3nt
.	TRBV7-2	.	TRBJ1-4	CASSLLSSEGEKLFF	TGTGCCAGCAGCCTTCTTAGTTCGGAGGGGGAAAAACTGTTTTTT
.	TRBV3-1/TRBV3-2	TRBD2	TRBJ2-7	CASSQEAGLADYYEQYF	TGTGCCAGCAGCCAAGAGGCGGGACTAGCGGATTACTACGAGCAGTACTTC
.	TRBV30	.	TRBJ1-3	CAWRPDRSGSGNTIYF	TGTGCCTGGCGGCCAGACAGGTCCGGCTCTGGAAACACCATATATTTT
.	TRBV19	TRBD1	TRBJ2-7	CASSGRTGGRAEPYEQYF	TGTGCCAGTAGTGGGAGGACAGGGGGTAGAGCGGAGCCATACGAGCAGTACTTC
few	TRBV7-2	.	TRBJ2-7	CASSFTPGYEQYF	TGTGCCAGCAGCTTTACCCCAGGGTACGAGCAGTACTTC
.	TRBV11-1	TRBD1	TRBJ1-2	CASSTRDSYGYTF	TGTGCCAGCAGCACCCGGGACAGCTATGGCTACACCTTC
.	TRBV5-1	.	TRBJ2-1	CATSAGPTNNEQFF	TGCGCCACTTCCGCGGGGCCCACTAACAATGAGCAGTTCTTC
.	TRBV18	TRBD1	TRBJ1-4	CASSPGQSEKLFF	TGTGCCAGCTCTCCGGGACAGTCGGAAAAACTGTTTTTT
.	TRBV2	.	TRBJ1-6	CASSSTGGNSPLHF	TGTGCCAGCAGTTCGACAGGAGGTAATTCACCCCTCCACTTT
.	TRBV4-3	TRBD2	TRBJ2-1	CASSQDVFGTSREQFF	TGCGCCAGCAGCCAAGATGTTTTCGGGACTAGTAGAGAGCAGTTCTTC
.	TRBV5-1	TRBD1	TRBJ2-7	CASSRTGDGEQYF	TGCGCCAGCAGCAGAACAGGGGACGGCGAGCAGTACTTC
.	TRBV9	.	TRBJ2-2	CASSVSHRTTGELFF	TGTGCCAGCAGCGTAAGCCACAGGACCACCGGGGAGCTGTTTTTT
.	TRBV2	TRBD1	TRBJ1-6	CASTYRGLNSPLHF	TGTGCCAGCACCTACAGGGGGCTTAATTCACCCCTCCACTTT
.	TRBV28	TRBD1	TRBJ1-2	CASSQTGTVDGYTF	TGTGCCAGCAGCCAAACAGGGACAGTGGATGGCTACACCTTC
.	TRBV7-6	TRBD1	TRBJ2-3	CASSLDRAAQYF	TGTGCCAGCAGCCTCGACAGGGCCGCGCAGTATTTT
once	TRBV20-1	TRBD2	TRBJ2-1	CSAEKRDLFF	TGCAGTGCGGAGAAGCGGGATTTGTTCTTC
.	TRBV20-1	TRBD2	TRBJ2-3	CSASRASGGAGDTDTQYF	TGCAGTGCTAGTCGGGCTAGCGGGGGGGCCGGGGACACAGATACGCAGTATTTT
once	TRBV28	.	TRBJ1-2	CASSFSRGYTF	TGTGCCAGCAGTTTCTCTAGGGGCTACACCTTC
.	TRBV7-9	TRBD1	TRBJ1-2	CASSLHERGTAYGYTF	TGTGCCAGCAGCCTACATGAGAGGGGGACAGCTTATGGCTACACCTTC
.	TRBV5-5	TRBD1	TRBJ2-5	CASSWRQGWQETQYF	TGTGCCAGCAGCTGGAGACAGGGGTGGCAAGAGACCCAGTACTTC
.	TRBV6-1	.	TRBJ1-2	CASSEARYPYGYTF	TGTGCCAGCAGTGAAGCCCGGTATCCCTATGGCTACACCTTC
.	TRBV7-2	.	TRBJ1-5	CASSKQGDNQPQHF	TGTGCCAGCAGCAAACAGGGAGACAATCAGCCCCAGCATTTT
.	TRBV6-5	TRBD1	TRBJ2-7	CASSYLRTGGDYEQYF	TGTGCCAGCAGTTACTTACGGACAGGGGGGGACTACGAGCAGTACTTC
.	TRBV19	.	TRBJ1-5	CASSPYGTPSNQPQHF	TGTGCCAGTAGTCCCTACGGGACACCTAGCAATCAGCCCCAGCATTTT
.	TRBV19	TRBD2	TRBJ2-2	CASSIEGGAGTGELFF	TGTGCCAGTAGTATAGAGGGAGGGGCGGGCACCGGGGAGCTGTTTTTT
.	TRBV25-1	TRBD1	TRBJ2-1	CASSDRGNEQFF	TGTGCCAGCTCCGACAGGGGCAATGAGCAGTTCTTC
.	TRBV25-1	.	TRBJ2-5	CASSVPRSLRETQYF	TGTGCCAGCAGTGTGCCCAGGTCCCTTAGGGAGACCCAGTACTTC
.	TRBV7-2	.	TRBJ1-2	CASSTPRGGGYTF	TGTGCCAGCAGCACCCCGCGAGGGGGTGGCTACACCTTC
once	TRBV5-1	.	TRBJ1-3	CASSLAGGLAGNTIYF	TGCGCCAGCAGCTTGGCCGGAGGGCTAGCCGGAAACACCATATATTTT
.	TRBV3-1/TRBV3-2	.	TRBJ1-1	CASVRGRNTEAFF	TGTGCCTCCGTCAGGGGAAGGAACACTGAAGCTTTCTTT
.	TRBV12-5	.	TRBJ2-1	CASGLYNEQFF	TGTGCTAGTGGTCTATACAATGAGCAGTTCTTC
.	TRBV13	TRBD1	TRBJ2-7	CASSSTGFYEQYF	TGTGCCAGCAGCTCGACAGGGTTTTACGAGCAGTACTTC
.	TRBV18	TRBD2	TRBJ2-7	CASSPTSDYEQYF	TGTGCCAGCTCACCAACTAGCGACTACGAGCAGTACTTC
.	TRBV2	.	TRBJ2-1	CASSPTRFNEQFF	TGTGCCAGCAGCCCAACTAGATTCAATGAGCAGTTCTTC
.	TRBV19	.	TRBJ1-3	CASSIGGSRESGNTIYF	TGTGCCAGTAGTATTGGCGGCAGTCGAGAATCTGGAAACACCATATATTTT
.	TRBV12-3/TRBV12-4	.	TRBJ2-7	CASSLVEQYEQYF	TGTGCCAGCAGTTTAGTGGAACAGTACGAGCAGTACTTC
.	TRBV6-2/TRBV6-3	.	TRBJ1-2	CASSYEGDYGYTF	TGTGCCAGCAGTTACGAGGGAGACTATGGCTACACCTTC
.	TRBV9	.	TRBJ2-3	CASSVGGGGNTDTQYF	TGTGCCAGCAGCGTAGGTGGTGGGGGGAACACAGATACGCAGTATTTT
.	TRBV19	TRBD1	TRBJ1-2	CASSLPGQANYGYTF	TGTGCCAGTAGCCTTCCCGGACAGGCCAACTATGGCTACACCTTC
.	TRBV18	.	TRBJ1-1	CASSSGSGTEAFF	TGTGCCAGCTCATCTGGGAGTGGCACTGAAGCTTTCTTT
many	TRBV5-5	TRBD1	TRBJ1-5	CASSLARGTVNQPQHF	TGTGCCAGCAGCTTGGCCAGGGGGACAGTCAATCAGCCCCAGCATTTT
.	TRBV5-1	TRBD1	TRBJ1-2	CASSLETAGQIYGYTF	TGCGCCAGCAGCTTGGAGACTGCGGGACAGATCTATGGCTACACCTTC
.	TRBV6-6	TRBD1	TRBJ1-2	CASSPPGQGNYGYTF	TGTGCCAGCAGTCCCCCGGGACAGGGGAACTATGGCTACACCTTC
.	TRBV18	TRBD2	TRBJ2-7	CASSPQTSGNEQYF	TGTGCCAGCTCACCCCAAACTAGCGGAAACGAGCAGTACTTC
.	TRBV19	TRBD1	TRBJ1-2	CASKDRAWTSGYTF	TGTGCCAGTAAAGACAGGGCGTGGACGAGTGGCTACACCTTC
once	TRBV5-6	TRBD1	TRBJ2-3	CASSLQGDTQYF	TGTGCCAGCAGCCTACAGGGGGATACGCAGTATTTT
.	TRBV10-3	.	TRBJ2-3	CAISESPGGRPTDTQYF	TGTGCCATCAGTGAGTCTCCGGGGGGCCGACCCACAGATACGCAGTATTTT
.	TRBV19	TRBD2	TRBJ2-1	CASSEPGLAASSYNEQFF	TGTGCCAGTAGCGAACCGGGACTAGCGGCAAGCTCCTACAATGAGCAGTTCTTC
.	TRBV19	TRBD1	TRBJ1-2	CASRGTVNYGYTF	TGTGCCAGTAGGGGGACAGTGAACTATGGCTACACCTTC
.	TRBV6-2/TRBV6-3	.	TRBJ2-5	CASSSGQYQETQYF	TGTGCCAGCAGTTCCGGACAGTACCAAGAGACCCAGTACTTC
.	TRBV19	TRBD1	TRBJ1-2	CASNRDSLGGYTF	TGTGCCAGTAACCGGGACAGCCTCGGTGGCTACACCTTC
.	TRBV7-9	TRBD1	TRBJ2-7	CASSQGQASYEQYF	TGTGCCAGCAGCCAGGGACAGGCCTCCTACGAGCAGTACTTC
few	TRBV2	.	TRBJ2-5	CASGAVSETQYF	TGTGCCAGCGGAGCAGTCTCGGAGACCCAGTACTTC
.	TRBV7-9	.	TRBJ2-1	CASSSGTPWVFF	TGTGCCAGCAGCTCCGGGACACCCTGGGTGTTCTTC
once	TRBV5-5	TRBD2	TRBJ2-1	CASSLKRGLTERDEQFF	TGTGCCAGCAGCTTGAAGCGGGGGTTGACTGAAAGGGATGAGCAGTTCTTC
.	TRBV3-1/TRBV3-2	.	TRBJ1-1	CASSQGPLNTEAFF	TGTGCCAGCAGCCAAGGGCCTTTGAACACTGAAGCTTTCTTT